Following are 27 T cell receptor beta chains from one sample sequenced in a study of blood T cell repertoires in COVID-19. Using immunoSEQ multiplex PCR, the repertoire was profiled, and TCRdb retains in-frame clones only, with some absent. The table includes about 200,000 clones, approximately 80% detected once. Sequencing was done on a sample of peripheral blood. The receptors originated from a human donor in a cohort sampled during active COVID-19.

The rearrangement uses TRBV5-1 and TRBJ2-7, with TRBD1 matching over 9 bases. The CDR3 runs to 14 residues. V lost 0 bases and J lost 5; bases outside the gene matches: 3. CDR1 is SGHRS, CDR2 YFSETQ, per germline. The CDR3 sequence is CASSLATGGNEQYF. Written as DNA, the CDR3 is TGCGCCAGCAGCTTGGCGACAGGGGGTAACGAGCAGTACTTC. Looking up the rest from reference TRBV5-1 and TRBJ2-7 gives the full variable domain: KAGVTQTPRYLIKTRGQQVTLSCSPISGHRSVSWYQQTPGQGLQFLFEYFSETQRNKGNFPGRFSGRQFSNSRSEMNVSTLELGDSALYLCASSLATGGNEQYFGPGTRLTVT.

This clone was picked up a small number of times. The rearrangement links TRBV11-1 to TRBJ2-1, with TRBD2 as a possible D gene (5 bases). The CDR3 has 15 residues. Trimming stripped 1 base from V and 0 bases from J, with 7 bases between. CDR1 and CDR2 (germline): SGHAT, FQDESV (reference sequence). In DNA form, the CDR3 reads TGTGCCAGCAGCTTAGGAGGGAGCTCCTACAATGAGCAGTTCTTC. Translating gives CASSLGGSSYNEQFF.

The CDR3 protein is CASSLDFGRTNYGYTF. CDR3 nucleotides: TGTGCCAGCAGCCTAGATTTCGGGAGAACCAACTATGGCTACACCTTC. This chain connects TRBV7-2 to TRBJ1-2; D call uncertain. The CDR3 sequence is 16 residues long. Trimming removed 5 bases from V and 2 bases from J, with 18 bases in between. Per the germline V gene, CDR1 is SGHTA and CDR2 is FQGNSA.

The chain is built from TRBV6-2 or TRBV6-3 and TRBJ2-7, with TRBD2 identical over 11 bases. This CDR3 comprises 14 residues. Germline CDR1 reads MNHEY; CDR2 reads SVGEGT. V shed 5 bases and J 3 bases; nucleotides not matched to a gene: 3. CDR3 residues: CASSKTSGSYEQYF. The CDR3, as DNA: TGTGCCAGCAGTAAAACTAGCGGGAGCTACGAGCAGTACTTC.

The gene calls are TRBV10-3 and TRBJ2-1, with 10 positions matching TRBD1. Trimming took 10 bases from V and 8 from J; bases not matched to a gene: 8. The CDR3 extends over 13 amino acids. Germline assignment: CDR1 ENHRY and CDR2 SYGVKD. CDR3 amino acids: CASGTGVFDEQFF. CDR3 bases: TGTGCCAGCGGGACAGGGGTGTTCGATGAGCAGTTCTTC.

The rearrangement uses TRBV29-1 and TRBJ1-1; the match to TRBD1 covers 8 bases. Germline CDR1 is SQVTM and CDR2 is ANQGSEA. The CDR3 consists of 17 residues. The trim removed 1 base at V and 7 bases at J, leaving 17 bases unmatched. For the CDR3, the DNA is TGCAGCGTTGAAGTAATCGGACAGGGTCGTAGGCGAGGTGAAGCTTTCTTT. Translated, it gives CSVEVIGQGRRRGEAFF.

The chain uses TRBV28 and TRBJ1-2; the match to TRBD1 covers 9 bases. The trim removed 6 bases at V and 4 bases at J, leaving 9 bases unmatched. The CDR3 is 15 residues long. Per germline, CDR1 MDHEN and CDR2 SYDVKM. CDR3 sequence (DNA): TGTGCCAGCAGGCCTACAGGGGGCCTTAGCTATGGCTACACCTTC. This encodes CASRPTGGLSYGYTF.

The chain uses TRBV2 and TRBJ2-1, with 9 bases fitting TRBD2. V lost 6 bases to trimming and J lost 1 base; unmatched junction nucleotides: 4. This CDR3 comprises 15 residues. Germline-derived CDR1 and CDR2 are SNHLY and FYNNEI. CDR3 region: CASRPLAGSYNEQFF. The DNA of the CDR3 is TGTGCCAGCAGACCCCTAGCGGGATCCTACAATGAGCAGTTCTTC. The full variable domain, with the rest looked up from reference TRBV2 and TRBJ2-1, is EPEVTQTPSHQVTQMGQEVILRCVPISNHLYFYWYRQILGQKVEFLVSFYNNEISEKSEIFDDQFSVERPDGSNFTLKIRSTKLEDSAMYFCASRPLAGSYNEQFFGPGTRLTVL.

Ten or more counts support this clone. This sequence joins TRBV9 and TRBJ2-7; the D gene is possibly TRBD1 (6 bases). This CDR3 is 15 amino acids long. V lost 4 bases and J lost 0, with 14 bases in between. Germline assignment: CDR1 SGDLS and CDR2 YYNGEE. The CDR3: CASSPRDMSSYEQYF. As DNA, the CDR3 is TGTGCCAGCAGCCCCCGGGACATGAGCTCCTACGAGCAGTACTTC.

The chain uses TRBV28 and TRBJ1-5; no reliable D call. Germline V CDR1 and CDR2: MDHEN, SYDVKM. CDR3 length equals 15 residues. V lost 8 bases to trimming and J lost 2 bases, with 16 bases between them. This CDR3 reads CASVPPGVGNQPQHF. CDR3 nucleotide sequence: TGTGCCAGCGTGCCGCCCGGGGTCGGCAATCAGCCCCAGCATTTT.

In this sample, this clone turned up a few times. The chain joins TRBV5-1 to TRBJ2-7; TRBD1 aligns across 7 bases. V gave up 9 bases and J gave up 3 bases; unmatched junction bases: 6. The germline gives CDR1 SGHRS, CDR2 YFSETQ. The CDR3 totals 12 residues. CDR3 region: CAKTGKHYEQYF. CDR3 nucleotide sequence: TGCGCCAAGACAGGGAAACACTACGAGCAGTACTTC.

The chain's CDR3 is CASRFRTGLLSPNEQYF. CDR3 DNA: TGCGCCAGCAGGTTTCGAACGGGACTTCTGAGTCCCAACGAGCAGTACTTC. V usage is TRBV5-1 and J usage is TRBJ2-7; weak D call: TRBD2 (6 bases). CDR3 length equals 17 residues. Germline values: CDR1 SGHRS, CDR2 YFSETQ. The germline V and J ends were trimmed by 5 bases and 5 bases, with 26 bases remaining between them.

The rearrangement joins TRBV30 to TRBJ2-1; D is possibly TRBD2 (6 bases). V was shortened by 5 bases and J by 7 bases, with 15 bases between the two germline ends. Germline assignment: CDR1 GTSNPN and CDR2 SVGIG (reference sequence). The length of the CDR3 is 13 residues. This CDR3 reads CAWGPASGNEQFF. In nucleotides, the CDR3 is TGTGCCTGGGGGCCCGCCAGCGGGAATGAGCAGTTCTTC.

The V gene is TRBV4-1, the J gene TRBJ2-5, with 11 bases fitting TRBD2. The CDR3 runs to 15 residues. V was pared by 5 bases and J by 4 bases, with 6 bases of the junction left unmatched. Germline V CDR1 and CDR2: MGHRA, YSYEKL. The CDR3 loop is CASSLTGTSGETQYF. CDR3 nucleotide sequence: TGCGCCAGCAGCTTGACCGGGACTAGCGGAGAGACCCAGTACTTC.

This sequence joins TRBV29-1 and TRBJ2-1; 8 bases map to TRBD1. This CDR3 region has 18 residues. CDR1 and CDR2 (germline): SQVTM, ANQGSEA. The junction had 14 bases not matched to a gene; V was cut back by 1 base and J by 3 bases. The CDR3 region has the DNA TGCAGCGTTGAAGTGGCAGGGGGCTCGGCGGGCTACTACAATGAGCAGTTCTTC. The encoded protein is CSVEVAGGSAGYYNEQFF.

V gene TRBV28 combines with J gene TRBJ1-1, with TRBD1 matching 8 bases. Germline V lookup: CDR1 MDHEN, CDR2 SYDVKM. V was clipped by 4 bases and J by 5 bases; unmatched bases: 9. The CDR3 totals 15 residues. CDR3 bases: TGTGCCAGCAGTTCGCCCTCAGGGGGCGTTACTGAAGCTTTCTTT. Translated, it gives CASSSPSGGVTEAFF.

The CDR3 is CASSFAGAGEQYF. DNA for the CDR3: TGTGCCAGCAGCTTTGCGGGAGCTGGGGAGCAGTACTTC. The chain recombines TRBV5-4 with TRBJ2-7, with 7 bases matching TRBD2. From germline, CDR1 is SGHNT and CDR2 YYREEE (reference sequence). V lost 2 bases and J lost 7; bases outside the gene matches: 6. This CDR3 spans 13 amino acids.

The chain combines TRBV28 with TRBJ1-3; TRBD1 agrees at 9 bases. After removal of 6 bases from V and 4 bases from J, the junction contained 4 bases not matched to a gene. The V gene's germline CDR1 is MDHEN and CDR2 SYDVKM. CDR3 size: 14 residues. CDR3 loop: CASRRTGVGNTIYF. The CDR3, as DNA: TGTGCCAGCAGGCGGACAGGGGTCGGAAACACCATATATTTT.

This clone was observed a single time. The chain uses TRBV10-3 and TRBJ2-5; perhaps TRBD1 as D (5 bases). In germline, CDR1 is ENHRY, CDR2 SYGVKD. V lost 8 bases to trimming and J lost 8 bases, with 12 bases between them. CDR3 length: 11 residues. DNA of the CDR3: TGTGCCATCGGGCAGGGTGGTACCCAGTACTTC. Its protein product is CAIGQGGTQYF.

The V and J genes are TRBV28 and TRBJ2-7; D call uncertain. The CDR3 runs to 14 residues. Germline CDR1 MDHEN, CDR2 SYDVKM. V gave up 5 bases and J gave up 3 bases, with 14 bases separating them. The CDR3 reads CASSTSPESYEQYF. CDR3 coding DNA: TGTGCCAGCAGTACCTCCCCGGAGAGCTACGAGCAGTACTTC.

The genes are TRBV28 and TRBJ2-7, with TRBD1 matching 7 bases. Trimming took 5 bases from V and 6 from J; bases not matched to a gene: 4. Germline assignment: CDR1 MDHEN and CDR2 SYDVKM. CDR3 length equals 12 residues. In DNA form, the CDR3 reads TGTGCCAGCAGTGACAGGGTTGTCGAGCAGTACTTC. Translating it yields CASSDRVVEQYF.

This chain joins TRBV7-9 and TRBJ2-5, with 9 bases aligning to TRBD1. Germline V lookup: CDR1 SEHNR, CDR2 FQNEAQ (reference sequence). The CDR3 sequence is 15 residues long. The ends lost 9 bases at V and 5 bases at J; junction bases unmatched: 13. CDR3 DNA sequence: TGTGCCAGTCGGCCCCGGACAGGGGCGGCGGAGACCCAGTACTTC. Translating it yields CASRPRTGAAETQYF.

This clone was seen only once. This rearrangement joins TRBV28 to TRBJ2-3; the D gene is possibly TRBD2 (6 bases). Germline-derived CDR1 and CDR2 are MDHEN and SYDVKM. Trimming stripped 5 bases from V and 5 bases from J, with 20 bases between. The CDR3 extends over 16 amino acids. The chain's CDR3 is CASSQAGGGLEDTQYF. The CDR3 DNA reads TGTGCCAGCAGTCAGGCGGGTGGGGGGTTAGAAGATACGCAGTATTTT. Using reference TRBV28 and TRBJ2-3 for the parts outside the CDR3, the full variable domain is DVKVTQSSRYLVKRTGEKVFLECVQDMDHENMFWYRQDPGLGLRLIYFSYDVKMKEKGDIPEGYSVSREKKERFSLILESASTNQTSMYLCASSQAGGGLEDTQYFGPGTRLTVL.

The chain has TRBV15 and TRBJ1-2; TRBD1 might be the D (5 bases). The CDR3 runs to 13 residues. V was pared by 1 base and J by 6 bases, with 9 bases between. Germline V gene sequence: CDR1 LNHNV, CDR2 YYDKDF (reference sequence). CDR3 amino acids: CATSRGGVDGYTF. The CDR3 DNA is TGTGCCACCAGCAGAGGGGGGGTGGATGGCTACACCTTC.

The V and J genes are TRBV29-1 and TRBJ1-1, with a possible D match to TRBD1 (6 bases). The CDR3 totals 12 residues. Germline CDR1 and CDR2: SQVTM and ANQGSEA. With 4 bases removed from V and 0 bases from J, the gap between germline ends came to 6 bases. CDR3 sequence reads: CSVGTVNTEAFF. The DNA for the CDR3 is TGCAGCGTTGGGACAGTGAACACTGAAGCTTTCTTT.

The V call is TRBV3-1 (or the pseudogene TRBV3-2), the J call TRBJ2-2; a possible D gene is TRBD1 (5 bases). Germline CDR1 is LGHDT and CDR2 is YNNKEL (reference sequence). The CDR3 is made up of 15 amino acids. Trimming cost V 1 base and J 4 bases, with 10 bases left between them. This CDR3 is CASSQVAGPTGELFF. In DNA, the CDR3 is TGTGCCAGCAGCCAAGTGGCAGGGCCCACCGGGGAGCTGTTTTTT.

The rearrangement joins TRBV13 to TRBJ2-7; 8 bases agree with TRBD2. The trim removed 5 bases at V and 5 bases at J, leaving 8 bases unmatched. Germline V lookup: CDR1 PRHDT, CDR2 FYEKMQ (reference sequence). The CDR3 runs 14 residues. DNA for the CDR3: TGTGCCAGCAGCCCCGGGGGGGGTTTAAACGAGCAGTACTTC. Protein: CASSPGGGLNEQYF.